Each of the 22 T cell receptor beta chains below was sequenced from the same sample in a study of blood T cells in healthy people across ages. Through a sample-barcoded 5' primer and a J-beta primer mix, a second PCR was run for roughly 7 to 12 cycles. Using its own MiXCR run on the 5' RACE reads, TCRdb lists one record per CDR3 protein. The table lists some 640,000 distinct CDR3 sequences, more than 40% of them singletons. The specimen was blood. The receptors originated from a woman in her sixties in good health.

This clonotype was recorded a few times. A much larger clonotype is one base distant, so this may be a read error. The chain has TRBV15 and TRBJ2-3; 9 nucleotides match TRBD2. The V gene's germline CDR1 is LNHNV and CDR2 YYDKDF (reference sequence). V lost 1 base to trimming and J lost 8 bases; unmatched junction nucleotides: 16. The CDR3 spans 18 residues. CDR3 sequence (DNA): TGTGCCACCAGCAGAGGACCAGTAGGATGGACTAGCGAGGGTACGCAGTATTTT. It specifies CATSRGPVGWTSEGTQYF.

Notes on this clonotype: Mismatch with germline at one junction end may stem from a read error. In nucleotides, the CDR3 is TGCAGTGCTGGGGACTTAAACTCTGGCTACACCTTC. Translation gives CSAGDLNSGYTF. V usage is TRBV20-1 and J usage is TRBJ1-2; tentatively, D is TRBD1 (5 bases). The CDR3 has 12 residues. Germline loops: CDR1 DFQATT, CDR2 SNEGSKA (reference sequence).

This clonotype was detected only a few times. The chain employs TRBV10-3 and TRBJ2-7, with 8 bases that match TRBD1. The germline V gene encodes CDR1 ENHRY and CDR2 SYGVKD. CDR3 size: 16 residues. The V segment lost 3 bases and the J segment 0 bases; nucleotides outside the gene matches: 7. The CDR3 protein is CAISDPQGDNSYEQYF. The CDR3 bases are TGTGCCATCAGTGATCCACAGGGGGATAACTCCTACGAGCAGTACTTC.

This chain links TRBV27 with TRBJ2-6, with TRBD2 matching over 10 bases. CDR3 length: 18 residues. Germline V gene data show CDR1 as MNHEY and CDR2 as SMNVEV (reference sequence). V lost 4 bases to trimming and J lost 1 base; unmatched junction nucleotides: 7. The CDR3 loop is CASSWTSGVGSGANVLTF. As DNA, the CDR3 is TGTGCCAGCAGTTGGACTAGCGGAGTGGGGTCTGGGGCCAACGTCCTGACTTTC.

The count of this clonotype is one. The gene calls are TRBV28 and TRBJ2-6, with 7 bases fitting TRBD1. CDR1 is MDHEN and CDR2 is SYDVKM in the germline V gene. Germline trimming cut 10 bases from V and 4 bases from J; bases unmatched to any gene: 10. The CDR3 extends over 15 amino acids. CDR3 coding DNA: TGTGCCACCCGACAGGGAGTGTGGGGGGCCAACGTCCTGACTTTC. It translates to CATRQGVWGANVLTF.

This clonotype was counted a few times. The chain recombines TRBV29-1 with TRBJ2-3, with 14 bases aligning to TRBD2. The V and J ends lost 1 base and 4 bases, in that order; junction bases with no gene match: 4. The CDR3 totals 16 residues. In germline, CDR1 is SQVTM, CDR2 ANQGSEA. The CDR3 reads CSVEAGLAGAPDTQYF. The CDR3 DNA sequence: TGCAGCGTTGAAGCGGGACTAGCGGGAGCCCCAGATACGCAGTATTTT.

The V and J genes are TRBV20-1 and TRBJ2-7, with 7 bases lining up with TRBD2. V was clipped by 6 bases and J by 4 bases; unmatched bases: 9. This CDR3 has 13 amino acids. CDR1 and CDR2 (germline): DFQATT, SNEGSKA (reference sequence). Here the CDR3 DNA reads TGCAGTGCCAGTAGACTAGCTTTATACGAGCAGTACTTC. Protein: CSASRLALYEQYF.

V and J are TRBV7-8 and TRBJ2-1; 7 positions agree with TRBD1. The CDR3 loop spans 14 amino acids. The ends lost 5 bases at V and 6 bases at J; junction bases unmatched: 7. Germline assignment: CDR1 SGHVS and CDR2 FQNEAQ. The CDR3 nucleotides read TGTGCCAGCAGCGAAGACAGGGCCCGCAATGAGCAGTTCTTC. This translates into CASSEDRARNEQFF.

The genes are TRBV20-1 and TRBJ2-3; D remains unclear. The CDR3 sequence is 12 residues long. Germline values: CDR1 DFQATT, CDR2 SNEGSKA (reference sequence). V lost 8 bases and J 4 bases, leaving 13 bases between the germline ends. This CDR3 is CSPGSGADTQYF. CDR3 DNA sequence: TGCAGTCCCGGCTCCGGAGCAGATACGCAGTATTTT.

The chain joins TRBV28 to TRBJ1-2, with a weak D call TRBD1 (5 bases). Per the germline V gene, CDR1 is MDHEN and CDR2 is SYDVKM. V shed 0 bases and J shed 8 bases, with 16 bases lying between them. CDR3 size: 15 residues. Here the CDR3 DNA reads TGTGCCAGCAGTTTATGGAGAGGGGACCCTAACGGCTACACCTTC. Its protein product is CASSLWRGDPNGYTF.

The V call is TRBV20-1, the J call TRBJ1-2; D is ambiguous. The CDR3 consists of 14 residues. Germline values: CDR1 DFQATT, CDR2 SNEGSKA (reference sequence). Trimming left V 0 bases short and J 5 bases short, with 13 bases between. CDR3: CSARDSVGLYGYTF. The CDR3 coding sequence is TGCAGTGCTAGAGATAGCGTGGGTTTATATGGCTACACCTTC.

On this clonotype: A much more abundant neighbour one base away suggests this may be a read error. The gene calls are TRBV7-2 and TRBJ2-7; the D gene is possibly TRBD2 (5 bases). Germline assignment: CDR1 SGHTA and CDR2 FQGNSA. V dropped 1 base and J dropped 6 bases, with 16 bases sitting between them. The CDR3 sequence is 15 residues long. In DNA form, the CDR3 reads TGTGCCAGCAGCTTAGGCGGGCTCGGGGTGAGCGAGCAGTACTTC. This codes for CASSLGGLGVSEQYF.

The sample holds a few counts of this clonotype. The chain has TRBV6-1 and TRBJ2-5; no clear D. The end of the DNA fits TRBJ2-7 better, so the J call may be wrong. The CDR3 length is 13 residues. CDR1 MNHNS and CDR2 SASEGT come from the germline V gene. CDR3 in DNA: TGTGCCAGCAGTACCCACAAACCCTACGAGCAGTACTTC. It yields the protein CASSTHKPYEQYF.

The chain links TRBV4-2 to TRBJ2-7; maybe TRBD1 (6 bases). The V and J ends lost 0 bases and 3 bases respectively, with 15 bases between them. There are 16 residues in the CDR3. Germline values: CDR1 LGHNA, CDR2 YNFKEQ. DNA for the CDR3: TGTGCCAGCAGCCAAGATCTGCTACAGGGTATCTACGAGCAGTACTTC. Protein: CASSQDLLQGIYEQYF.

The chain joins TRBV20-1 to TRBJ2-7; D tentatively reads TRBD1 or TRBD2 (5 bases each). CDR3 size: 14 residues. The V end was cut by 0 bases, the J end by 3 bases, with 12 bases between. Germline V CDR1 and CDR2: DFQATT, SNEGSKA (reference sequence). The CDR3 sequence is CSARDPGRVYEQYF. The CDR3 DNA sequence: TGCAGTGCTAGAGATCCGGGACGGGTCTACGAGCAGTACTTC.

The chain has TRBV7-6 and TRBJ2-1; 7 nucleotides line up with TRBD1. This CDR3 contains 16 residues. Germline CDR1 reads SGHVS; CDR2 reads FNYEAQ. V lost 5 bases and J lost 4; bases outside the gene matches: 11. The CDR3 DNA sequence: TGTGCCAGCAGCCCGAACAGGGGCCGACTGTACAATGAGCAGTTCTTC. Encoded protein: CASSPNRGRLYNEQFF.

The count of this clonotype is one. The J gene is TRBJ2-1, the V gene TRBV20-1, with D perhaps matching TRBD2 (6 bases). The CDR3 length is 14 residues. Germline V gene data show CDR1 as DFQATT and CDR2 as SNEGSKA (reference sequence). V was cut by 3 bases and J by 8 bases, with 17 bases left in between. The CDR3 DNA sequence: TGCAGTGCTAGCACGGCCTGGGGAGGCGATGAGCAGTTCTTC. This codes for CSASTAWGGDEQFF.

V usage is TRBV2 and J usage is TRBJ2-7; no firm D call. V was pared by 4 bases and J by 2 bases, with 9 bases between. The CDR3 has 13 amino acids. In germline, CDR1 is SNHLY, CDR2 FYNNEI. This chain's CDR3 is CASSGTAPYEQYF. The CDR3 DNA sequence: TGTGCCAGCAGTGGGACGGCTCCCTACGAGCAGTACTTC.

This chain connects TRBV7-2 to TRBJ2-7; D possibly corresponds to TRBD2 (5 bases). Germline values: CDR1 SGHTA, CDR2 FQGNSA. Deletions cut 1 base from V and 3 bases from J, with 13 bases between. The CDR3 length is 15 residues. The CDR3 region is CASSLGPSRGYEQYF. The CDR3 nucleotides are TGTGCCAGCAGCTTAGGGCCTAGCCGCGGCTACGAGCAGTACTTC.

The chain is built from TRBV5-1 and TRBJ2-1; D assignment may be TRBD1 or TRBD2 (5 bases each). The J call may be in error: the DNA end matches TRBJ2-7 better. Germline CDR1 and CDR2: SGHRS and YFSETQ. The CDR3 runs 15 residues. The CDR3 spells CASSWGGHLYNEQYF. Written as DNA, the CDR3 is TGCGCCAGCAGCTGGGGCGGGCACCTTTACAATGAGCAGTACTTC.

A few counts support this clonotype. J is TRBJ2-1 and V is TRBV2, with 10 bases lining up with TRBD1. Trimming took 7 bases from V and 6 from J; bases not matched to a gene: 6. Germline V CDR1 and CDR2: SNHLY, FYNNEI. The CDR3 extends over 14 amino acids. This CDR3 is CASIWGTGANEQFF. CDR3 bases: TGTGCCAGCATTTGGGGGACAGGGGCCAATGAGCAGTTCTTC.

The chain employs TRBV10-3 and TRBJ2-3; TRBD2 agrees at 14 bases. This CDR3 spans 20 amino acids. V lost 6 bases to trimming and J lost 3 bases; unmatched junction nucleotides: 17. Germline V lookup: CDR1 ENHRY, CDR2 SYGVKD. CDR3 coding DNA: TGTGCCATCAGGACCGGGACTAGCGGGAGTGCGCGGGGGTCGACAGATACGCAGTATTTT. Residues: CAIRTGTSGSARGSTDTQYF.